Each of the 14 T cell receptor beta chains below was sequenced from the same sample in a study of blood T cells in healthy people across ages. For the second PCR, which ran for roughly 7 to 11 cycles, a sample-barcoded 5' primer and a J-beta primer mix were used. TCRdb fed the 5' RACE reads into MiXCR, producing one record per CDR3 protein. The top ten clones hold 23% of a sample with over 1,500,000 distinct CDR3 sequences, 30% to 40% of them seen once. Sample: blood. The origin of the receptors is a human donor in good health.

The chain's CDR3 is CASSQNLAGENNEQFF. The DNA of the CDR3 is TGCGCCAGCAGCCAAAATCTAGCGGGGGAGAACAATGAGCAGTTCTTC. The V call is TRBV4-1, the J call TRBJ2-1; 10 nucleotides align to TRBD2. Germline V gives CDR1 MGHRA, CDR2 YSYEKL. Trimming took 2 bases from V and 5 from J; bases not matched to a gene: 6. This CDR3 spans 16 amino acids.

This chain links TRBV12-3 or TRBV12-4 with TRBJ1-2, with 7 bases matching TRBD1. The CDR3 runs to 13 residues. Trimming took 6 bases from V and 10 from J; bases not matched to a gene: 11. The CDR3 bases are TGTGCCAGCAGCTACATTAGGGACAGACTCTACACCTTC. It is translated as CASSYIRDRLYTF.

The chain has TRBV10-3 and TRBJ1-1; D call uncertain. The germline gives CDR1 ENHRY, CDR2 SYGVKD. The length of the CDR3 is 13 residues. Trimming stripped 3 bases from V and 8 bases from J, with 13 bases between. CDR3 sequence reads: CAISEGGYAEAFF. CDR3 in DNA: TGTGCCATCAGTGAAGGAGGGTACGCCGAAGCTTTCTTT.

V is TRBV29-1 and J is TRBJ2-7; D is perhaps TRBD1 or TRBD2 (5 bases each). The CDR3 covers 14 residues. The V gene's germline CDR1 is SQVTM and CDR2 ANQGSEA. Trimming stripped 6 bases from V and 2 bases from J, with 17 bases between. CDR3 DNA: TGCAGCGTGGGATTTGGGACCGACACCTACGAGCAGTACTTC. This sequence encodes CSVGFGTDTYEQYF.

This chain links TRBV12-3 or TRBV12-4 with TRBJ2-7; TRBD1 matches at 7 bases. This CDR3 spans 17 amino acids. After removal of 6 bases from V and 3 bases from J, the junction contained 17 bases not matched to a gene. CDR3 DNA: TGTGCCAGCAGCCCCCGCTTAAGGACAGGTTCTCACTACGAGCAGTACTTC. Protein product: CASSPRLRTGSHYEQYF.

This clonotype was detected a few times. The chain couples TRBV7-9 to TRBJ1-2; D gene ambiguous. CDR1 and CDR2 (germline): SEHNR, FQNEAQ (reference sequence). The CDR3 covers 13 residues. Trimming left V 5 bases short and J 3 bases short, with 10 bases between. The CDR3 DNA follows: TGTGCCAGCAGCCCCTGGAGCTACTATGGCTACACCTTC. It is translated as CASSPWSYYGYTF.

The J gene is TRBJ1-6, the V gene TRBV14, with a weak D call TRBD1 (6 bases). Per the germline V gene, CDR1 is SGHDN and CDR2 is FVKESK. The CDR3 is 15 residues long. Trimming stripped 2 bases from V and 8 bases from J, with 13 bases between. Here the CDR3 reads CASSQHRVGDSPLHF. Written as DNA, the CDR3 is TGTGCCAGCAGCCAACACAGGGTAGGGGATTCACCCCTCCACTTT.

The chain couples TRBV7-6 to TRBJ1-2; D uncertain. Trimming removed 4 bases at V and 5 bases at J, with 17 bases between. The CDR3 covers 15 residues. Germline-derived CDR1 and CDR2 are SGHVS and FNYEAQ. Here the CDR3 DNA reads TGTGCCAGCAGCTCGAGCTCGGACGGGCGGTATGGCTACACCTTC. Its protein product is CASSSSSDGRYGYTF.

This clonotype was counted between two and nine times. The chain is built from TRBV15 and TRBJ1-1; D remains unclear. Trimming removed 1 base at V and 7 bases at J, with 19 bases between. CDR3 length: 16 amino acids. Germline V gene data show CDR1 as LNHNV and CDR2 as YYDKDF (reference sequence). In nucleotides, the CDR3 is TGTGCCACCAGCAGAGTGGGTTCGGCGGTACGGGGTGAAGCTTTCTTT. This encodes CATSRVGSAVRGEAFF.

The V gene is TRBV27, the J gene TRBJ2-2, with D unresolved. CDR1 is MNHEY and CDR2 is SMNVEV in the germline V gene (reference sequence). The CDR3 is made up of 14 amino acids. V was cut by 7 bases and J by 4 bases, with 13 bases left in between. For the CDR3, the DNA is TGTGCCAGCACCGTGGGTTATCCCACCGGGGAGCTGTTTTTT. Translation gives CASTVGYPTGELFF.

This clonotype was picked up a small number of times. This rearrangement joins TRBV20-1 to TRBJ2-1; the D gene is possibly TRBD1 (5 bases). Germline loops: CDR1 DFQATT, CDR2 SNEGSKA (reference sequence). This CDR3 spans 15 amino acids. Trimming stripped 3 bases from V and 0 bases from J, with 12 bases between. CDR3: CSARGRTSSYNEQFF. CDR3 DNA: TGCAGTGCTAGGGGGCGGACCAGCTCCTACAATGAGCAGTTCTTC.

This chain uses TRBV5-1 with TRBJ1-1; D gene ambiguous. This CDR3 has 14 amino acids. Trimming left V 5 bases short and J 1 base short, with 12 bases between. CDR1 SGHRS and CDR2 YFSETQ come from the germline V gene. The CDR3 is CASRASSENTEAFF. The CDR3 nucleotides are TGCGCCAGCAGAGCGAGTTCAGAGAACACTGAAGCTTTCTTT. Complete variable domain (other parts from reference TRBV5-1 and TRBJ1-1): KAGVTQTPRYLIKTRGQQVTLSCSPISGHRSVSWYQQTPGQGLQFLFEYFSETQRNKGNFPGRFSGRQFSNSRSEMNVSTLELGDSALYLCASRASSENTEAFFGQGTRLTVV.

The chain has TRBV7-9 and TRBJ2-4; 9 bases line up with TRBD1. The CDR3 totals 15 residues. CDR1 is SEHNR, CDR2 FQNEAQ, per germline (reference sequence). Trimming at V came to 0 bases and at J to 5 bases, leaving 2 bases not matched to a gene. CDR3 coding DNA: TGTGCCAGCAGCTTAGCCACAGGGGGCCAAAACATTCAGTACTTC. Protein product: CASSLATGGQNIQYF. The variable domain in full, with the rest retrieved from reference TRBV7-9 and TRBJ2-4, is DTGVSQNPRHKITKRGQNVTFRCDPISEHNRLYWYRQTLGQGPEFLTYFQNEAQLEKSRLLSDRFSAERPKGSFSTLEIQRTEQGDSAMYLCASSLATGGQNIQYFGAGTRLSVL.

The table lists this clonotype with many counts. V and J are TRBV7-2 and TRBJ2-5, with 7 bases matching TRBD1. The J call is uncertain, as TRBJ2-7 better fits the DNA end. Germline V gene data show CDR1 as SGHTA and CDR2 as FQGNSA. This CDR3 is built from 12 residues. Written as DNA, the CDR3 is TGTGCCAGCAGTATCAGGGGGTACGAGCAGTACTTC. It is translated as CASSIRGYEQYF.